This T cell receptor (beta chain) derives from a study of identical twins. General study results and limits: For zero-insertion analyses, partial confounding could come from invariant MAIT and iNKT cells. Model-predicted out-of-frame TCR alpha sharing fell below observed values in monozygotic twins. Without tracking the same donors, conclusions rested on cross-sectional statistical analysis.

TCRdb re-derived calls from the 5' RACE reads in MiXCR, one entry per CDR3 protein. The sample records 1.5 million or so distinct CDR3 sequences, 32% being singletons. The donor group consisted entirely of healthy Caucasians. About this clonotype: Its antigen remains unknown.

The CDR3 is 14 amino acids. V was cut by 6 bases and J by 2 bases, with 12 bases left in between. Germline CDR1 and CDR2: ENHRY and SYGVKD. The TCR comes from a newborn girl in good health. The chain recombines TRBV10-3 with TRBJ2-3; TRBD1 is a possible D gene (5 bases). The sample taken for sequencing was cord blood. CDR3 in amino acids: CAISLGAFTDTQYF. CDR3 coding DNA: TGTGCCATCAGCCTAGGGGCGTTCACAGATACGCAGTATTTT.